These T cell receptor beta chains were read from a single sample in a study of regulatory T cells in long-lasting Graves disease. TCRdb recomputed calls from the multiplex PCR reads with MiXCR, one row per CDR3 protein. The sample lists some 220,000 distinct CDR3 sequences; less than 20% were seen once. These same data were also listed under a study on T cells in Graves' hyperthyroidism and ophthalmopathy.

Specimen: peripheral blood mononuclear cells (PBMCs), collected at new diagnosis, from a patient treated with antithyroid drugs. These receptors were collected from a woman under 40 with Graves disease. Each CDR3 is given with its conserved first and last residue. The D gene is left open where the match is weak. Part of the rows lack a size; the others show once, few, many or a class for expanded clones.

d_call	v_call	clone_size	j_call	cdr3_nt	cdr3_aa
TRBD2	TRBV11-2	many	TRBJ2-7	TGTGCCAGCAGCTTTAGCGGGGGGGCCTACGACGAGCAGTACTTC	CASSFSGGAYDEQYF
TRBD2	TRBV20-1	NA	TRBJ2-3	TGCAGTGCTCCCCCTGCGGGGGGCGGGATGGCAGATACGCAGTATTTT	CSAPPAGGGMADTQYF
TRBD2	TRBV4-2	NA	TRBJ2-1	TGTGCCAGCAGCCAAGGGATGACGGGGGGGCCGGGTGAGCAGTTCTTC	CASSQGMTGGPGEQFF
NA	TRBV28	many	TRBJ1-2	TGTGCCAGCAACATTGACTATGGCTACACCTTC	CASNIDYGYTF
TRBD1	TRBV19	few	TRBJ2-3	TGTGCCAGTAGGCCGGGACAGGGGTTCCCAGATACGCAGTATTTT	CASRPGQGFPDTQYF
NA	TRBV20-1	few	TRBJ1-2	TGCAGTGCCCGAGTCCCCGGGGCTACGTTTAATGGCTACACCTTC	CSARVPGATFNGYTF
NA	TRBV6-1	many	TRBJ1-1	TGTGCCACTACAGAGGGACTCAGGGCTGAAGCTTTCTTT	CATTEGLRAEAFF
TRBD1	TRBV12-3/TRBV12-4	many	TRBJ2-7	TGTGCCAGCAGGACAGGGGACCACCGGGACGAGCAGTACTTC	CASRTGDHRDEQYF
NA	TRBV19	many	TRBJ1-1	TGTGCCAGTAGTTTTACACCGAACGTAGCTGAAGCTTTCTTT	CASSFTPNVAEAFF
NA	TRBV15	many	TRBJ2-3	TGTGCCACCAGCATCGAGGGGTTCACAGATACGCAGTATTTT	CATSIEGFTDTQYF
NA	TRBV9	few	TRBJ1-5	TGTGCCAGCGAGGAGGGCTATCAGCCCCAGCATTTT	CASEEGYQPQHF
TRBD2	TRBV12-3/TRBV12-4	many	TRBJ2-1	TGTGCCAGCAGTTCACCCGGGACTACATACAATGAGCAGTTCTTC	CASSSPGTTYNEQFF
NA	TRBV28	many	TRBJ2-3	TGTGCCAGCAGTTTCCAGGGGGGGCCGGATACGCAGTATTTT	CASSFQGGPDTQYF
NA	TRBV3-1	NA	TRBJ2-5	TGTGCCAGCAGCCAGAGGGCTAAGCAAGAGACCCAGTACTTC	CASSQRAKQETQYF
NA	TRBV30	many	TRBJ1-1	TGTGCCTGGAGTGGTCGAGGGTTTGAAGCTTTCTTT	CAWSGRGFEAFF
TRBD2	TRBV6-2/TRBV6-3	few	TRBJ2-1	TGTGCCAGCAGCTTACTCTTGCGCGGGAGCCCGACCTACAATGAGCAGTTCTTC	CASSLLLRGSPTYNEQFF
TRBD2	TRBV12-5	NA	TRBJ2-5	TGTGCTAGTGGTTCCGGACCGGGACTAGCGAGCCAAGAGACCCAGTACTTC	CASGSGPGLASQETQYF
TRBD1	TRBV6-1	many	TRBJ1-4	TGTGCCACTTCTGGGTGGGGACAGGGGAAAGAAAAACTGTTTTTT	CATSGWGQGKEKLFF
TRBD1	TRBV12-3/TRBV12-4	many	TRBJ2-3	TGTGCCAGCAGTTATCGTGACAGGGCAACAGATACGCAGTATTTT	CASSYRDRATDTQYF
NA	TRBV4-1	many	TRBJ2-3	TGCGCCAGCAGCCAAGATCAAGTCGGTATCACAGATACGCAGTATTTT	CASSQDQVGITDTQYF
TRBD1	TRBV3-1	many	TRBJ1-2	TGTGCCAGCAGCCCGCCGGGGACAGGGTACGAAGACTACACCTTC	CASSPPGTGYEDYTF
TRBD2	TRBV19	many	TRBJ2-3	TGTGCCAGTAGTTCCCGTCGACTAGCGGGGACCACAGATACGCAGTATTTT	CASSSRRLAGTTDTQYF
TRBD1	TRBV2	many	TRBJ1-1	TGTGCCAGCAGTGAGACAGGGCTCCGAACGAACACTGAAGCTTTCTTT	CASSETGLRTNTEAFF
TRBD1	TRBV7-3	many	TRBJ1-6	TGTGCCAGCAGCCCATGGGACAGGAATTCACCCCTCCACTTT	CASSPWDRNSPLHF
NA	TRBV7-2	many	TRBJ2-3	TGTGCCTCTCACCCCGGGACCCACACAGATACGCAGTATTTT	CASHPGTHTDTQYF
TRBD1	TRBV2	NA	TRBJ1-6	TGTGCCAGCAGGGCCGGGGACAGGGGATATAATTCACCCCTCCACTTT	CASRAGDRGYNSPLHF
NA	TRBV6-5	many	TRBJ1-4	TGTGCCAGCAGTTACCGGGGAGGGGCTACTAATGAAAAACTGTTTTTT	CASSYRGGATNEKLFF
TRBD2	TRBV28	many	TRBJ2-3	TGTGCCAGCAGTCTCACCTCATGGGGCGGGGGAACCACAGATACGCAGTATTTT	CASSLTSWGGGTTDTQYF
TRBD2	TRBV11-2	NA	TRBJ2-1	TGTGCCAGCAGCCCAGCCGGGACTAGCGGGACGAATGAGCAGTTCTTC	CASSPAGTSGTNEQFF
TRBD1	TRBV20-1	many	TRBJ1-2	TGCAGTGCTAGAGTCCATCGACAGGGGGCGGGGGGCTACACCTTC	CSARVHRQGAGGYTF
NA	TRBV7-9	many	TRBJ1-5	TGTGCCAGCAGCTTGGACATCACGGGTCAGCCCCAGCATTTT	CASSLDITGQPQHF
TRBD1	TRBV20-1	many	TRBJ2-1	TGCAGTGCACCAAGCAGGGGGAAGCAGTTCTTC	CSAPSRGKQFF
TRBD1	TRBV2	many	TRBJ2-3	TGTGCCAGCAGGGACAGGGGCTACACAGATACGCAGTATTTT	CASRDRGYTDTQYF
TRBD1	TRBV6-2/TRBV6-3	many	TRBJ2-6	TGTGCCAGCAGTTACACAGGGGGCTCTGGGGCCAACGTCCTGACTTTC	CASSYTGGSGANVLTF
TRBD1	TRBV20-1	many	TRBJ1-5	TGCAGTGCTAGTGGCGGGACAGGGGAGAATCAGCCCCAGCATTTT	CSASGGTGENQPQHF
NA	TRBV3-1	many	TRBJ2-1	TGTGCCAGCAGCCAAGCCGTCGGGTACAATGAGCAGTTCTTC	CASSQAVGYNEQFF
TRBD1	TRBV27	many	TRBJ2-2	TGTGCCAGCAGTTCTTGGGACAGAACCGGGGAGCTGTTTTTT	CASSSWDRTGELFF
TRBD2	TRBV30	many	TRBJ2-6	TGTGCCTGGATTCGGGGAGGGCTAAGCTCTGGGGCCAACGTCCTGACTTTC	CAWIRGGLSSGANVLTF
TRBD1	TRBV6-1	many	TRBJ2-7	TGTGCCAGCGGCGGCCGGGACAGAGGCGAGCAGTACTTC	CASGGRDRGEQYF
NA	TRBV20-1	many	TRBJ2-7	TGCAGTGCTAGATCCGGTCCCCGGACTTCCGAGCAGTACTTC	CSARSGPRTSEQYF
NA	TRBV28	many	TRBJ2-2	TGTGCCAGCAGTTTGCTTCCGGGAACCGCGACCGGGGAGCTGTTTTTT	CASSLLPGTATGELFF
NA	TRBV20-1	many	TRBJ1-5	TGCAGTGCTAGAGATCTTACAGGGTATCAGCCCCAGCATTTT	CSARDLTGYQPQHF
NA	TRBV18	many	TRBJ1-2	TGTGCCAGCTCAGAAGAGAACTATGGCTACACCTTC	CASSEENYGYTF
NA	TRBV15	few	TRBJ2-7	TGTGCCACCAGCCAGGTGAGCTACTACGAGCAGTACTTC	CATSQVSYYEQYF
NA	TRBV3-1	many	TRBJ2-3	TGTGCCAGCAGCCAAGATCGTAGAGCTGACACAGATACGCAGTATTTT	CASSQDRRADTDTQYF
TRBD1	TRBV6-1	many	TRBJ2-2	TGTGCCAGCAGGAAGCCCGGGACAGGCGACACCGGGGAGCTGTTTTTT	CASRKPGTGDTGELFF
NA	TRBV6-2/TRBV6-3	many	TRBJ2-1	TGTGCCAGCAGCCTCGGAGCGGGACACTACAATGAGCAGTTCTTC	CASSLGAGHYNEQFF
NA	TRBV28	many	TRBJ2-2	TGTGCCAGCAGTTTTGGCCAGAGCTTATTCAACGCGAACACCGGGGAGCTGTTTTTT	CASSFGQSLFNANTGELFF
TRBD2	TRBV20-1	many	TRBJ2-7	TGCAGTGCCTCCTGGGATAGCGGGAACTCCTACGAGCAGTACTTC	CSASWDSGNSYEQYF
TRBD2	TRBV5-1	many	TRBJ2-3	TGCGCCAGCAGCTCTCGCTTGACTAGCGGGAGCACAGATACGCAGTATTTT	CASSSRLTSGSTDTQYF
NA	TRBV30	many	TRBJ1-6	TGTGCCTGGAGTGATGGGGGGAATTCACCCCTCCACTTT	CAWSDGGNSPLHF
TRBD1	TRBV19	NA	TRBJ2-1	TGTGCCAGTATCAGGACAGGACTCTTATACAATGAGCAGTTCTTC	CASIRTGLLYNEQFF
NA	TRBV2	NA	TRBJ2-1	TGTGCCAGCCATTTCTCTTTAGTCGATGAGCAGTTCTTC	CASHFSLVDEQFF
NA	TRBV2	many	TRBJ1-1	TGTGCCTGTCCGAATCAGGGGCACACTGAAGCTTTCTTT	CACPNQGHTEAFF
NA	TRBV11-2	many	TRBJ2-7	TGTGCCAGCAGCTTCCCAGGGGTTTCCTACGAGCAGTACTTC	CASSFPGVSYEQYF